Presented here are 15 T cell receptor beta chains from one specimen sequenced in a study of T cells in Graves' hyperthyroidism and ophthalmopathy. RNA transcripts were the template for amplifying TCR beta CDR3 regions. Carried out on the TCR CDR3, a first-round RT-PCR used the HTBI primer set. TCRdb analysed the multiplex PCR reads with MiXCR anew, one entry per CDR3 protein. Seen here are 370,000 or so distinct CDR3 sequences, around 16% observed once, and the top ten hold around 30%. The sequencing sample was made of blood. The origin of the receptors is a woman between 18 and 29 years old with Graves' hyperthyroidism that later progressed to Graves' ophthalmopathy.

This clonotype was recorded many times. V gene TRBV5-1 combines with J gene TRBJ2-7, with 13 bases matching TRBD2. The CDR3 spans 16 residues. Germline loops: CDR1 SGHRS, CDR2 YFSETQ. J lost 7 bases, V lost 0 bases, and 7 bases had no gene match. The CDR3 reads CASSLAGLAGAWEQYF. The CDR3 region has the DNA TGCGCCAGCAGCTTGGCCGGACTAGCGGGAGCGTGGGAGCAGTACTTC.

This clonotype was recorded at least ten times. The chain employs TRBV7-2 and TRBJ1-1; no clear D gene. Trimming removed 4 bases at V and 0 bases at J, with 6 bases between. CDR3 size: 13 residues. CDR1 and CDR2 from the germline V gene are SGHTA and FQGNSA. The CDR3 DNA reads TGTGCCAGCAGCTATTCACTGAACACTGAAGCTTTCTTT. This encodes CASSYSLNTEAFF.

This clonotype was recorded many times. The rearrangement links TRBV7-8 to TRBJ1-1; no reliable D call. V was shortened by 1 base and J by 0 bases, with 12 bases between the two germline ends. Germline V gene data show CDR1 as SGHVS and CDR2 as FQNEAQ. The CDR3 consists of 16 residues. CDR3 sequence (DNA): TGTGCCAGCAGCTTAGGACCCACGGGGATGAACACTGAAGCTTTCTTT. It translates to CASSLGPTGMNTEAFF. The full variable domain, in which reference TRBV7-8 and TRBJ1-1 provide the parts outside the CDR3, is GAGVSQSPRYKVAKRGQDVALRCDPISGHVSLFWYQQALGQGPEFLTYFQNEAQLDKSGLPSDRFFAERPEGSVSTLKIQRTQQEDSAVYLCASSLGPTGMNTEAFFGQGTRLTVV.

This clonotype showed up many times. The chain has TRBV12-5 and TRBJ2-2; D might be TRBD1 or TRBD2, each matching 5 bases. The V gene's germline CDR1 is LGHNT and CDR2 FRNRAP. Trimming shortened V by 0 bases and J by 4 bases, and 18 bases separated the two germline ends. This CDR3 is built from 18 residues. The CDR3 here is CASGLVLGTHSGTGELFF. The DNA for the CDR3 is TGTGCTAGTGGTTTGGTACTAGGGACCCACAGTGGCACCGGGGAGCTGTTTTTT.

This clonotype was counted many times. The genes are TRBV29-1 and TRBJ1-6; TRBD1 matches 7 bases. CDR1 is SQVTM and CDR2 is ANQGSEA in the germline V gene. J was trimmed by 7 bases and V by 6 bases; bases with no gene match: 6. CDR3 length: 13 amino acids. For the CDR3, the DNA is TGCAGCGTCGGAGACAGGGCAAATTCACCCCTCCACTTT. This sequence encodes CSVGDRANSPLHF.

This clonotype was found many times. The genes are TRBV7-9 and TRBJ1-1; the D is unclear. Germline-derived CDR1 and CDR2 are SEHNR and FQNEAQ (reference sequence). The CDR3 runs 13 residues. Trimming left V 5 bases short and J 5 bases short, with 12 bases between. This CDR3 is CASSPTLVTEAFF. For the CDR3, the DNA is TGTGCCAGCAGCCCTACCCTGGTGACTGAAGCTTTCTTT.

This clonotype was seen ten or more times. The J gene is TRBJ2-3, the V gene TRBV28; D remains unclear. The germline V gene has CDR1 MDHEN and CDR2 SYDVKM. Trimming removed 2 bases at V and 0 bases at J, with 12 bases between. This CDR3 has 16 residues. The CDR3 loop is CASSLTSGRSTDTQYF. The CDR3 bases are TGTGCCAGCAGTTTAACGTCCGGCCGTAGCACAGATACGCAGTATTTT.

The chain has TRBV24-1 and TRBJ2-1; a weak D match, TRBD1 (5 bases). CDR1 and CDR2 from the germline V gene are KGHDR and SFDVKD. The CDR3 runs 14 residues. V lost 2 bases to trimming and J lost 7 bases, with 11 bases between them. The CDR3: CATSDSTARNEQFF. The CDR3 nucleotides read TGTGCCACCAGTGATTCGACAGCCAGGAATGAGCAGTTCTTC.

This chain joins TRBV20-1 and TRBJ2-3, with no clear D. The germline gives CDR1 DFQATT, CDR2 SNEGSKA (reference sequence). CDR3 length: 14 residues. Trimming took 0 bases from V and 3 from J, leaving 10 bases between them. In DNA, the CDR3 is TGCAGTGCTAGAGAGGATGGGAAGACAGATACGCAGTATTTT. It yields the protein CSAREDGKTDTQYF.

In this sample, this clonotype turned up a few times. This chain links TRBV20-1 with TRBJ2-5; tentatively, D is TRBD1 (6 bases). This CDR3 region has 15 residues. Trimming took 0 bases from V and 5 from J, leaving 16 bases between them. Germline CDR1 DFQATT, CDR2 SNEGSKA (reference sequence). CDR3 amino acids: CSARDLMGALETQYF. In DNA, the CDR3 is TGCAGTGCTAGAGATCTCATGGGGGCTCTGGAGACCCAGTACTTC.

This clonotype came up a few times. This rearrangement joins TRBV29-1 to TRBJ2-2; D ambiguous. V was cut by 6 bases and J by 2 bases, with 10 bases left in between. The CDR3 runs 13 residues. CDR1 SQVTM and CDR2 ANQGSEA come from the germline V gene. The CDR3 sequence: CSVSQVNTGELFF. In DNA, the CDR3 is TGCAGCGTGAGTCAGGTTAACACCGGGGAGCTGTTTTTT.

This clonotype was seen ten or more times. The V and J genes are TRBV5-1 and TRBJ2-7, with TRBD1 matching 8 bases. Germline V CDR1 and CDR2: SGHRS, YFSETQ. Unmatched junction bases numbered 4, after V lost 7 bases and J lost 1 base. The CDR3 consists of 13 residues. The CDR3 protein is CASGRDRSYEQYF. The CDR3 DNA reads TGCGCCAGCGGACGGGACAGGTCCTACGAGCAGTACTTC.

This clonotype was detected many times. The chain couples TRBV2 to TRBJ2-7; D gene unclear. The CDR3 has 11 residues. The V end was cut by 4 bases, the J end by 4 bases, with 5 bases between. The germline CDR1 and CDR2 sequences are SNHLY and FYNNEI. CDR3 amino acids: CASSAFYEQYF. The DNA for the CDR3 is TGTGCCAGCAGTGCCTTTTACGAGCAGTACTTC. Full variable domain (rest looked up from reference TRBV2 and TRBJ2-7): EPEVTQTPSHQVTQMGQEVILRCVPISNHLYFYWYRQILGQKVEFLVSFYNNEISEKSEIFDDQFSVERPDGSNFTLKIRSTKLEDSAMYFCASSAFYEQYFGPGTRLTVT.

The chain recombines TRBV7-8 with TRBJ2-5, with 15 bases identical to TRBD2. CDR3 length: 17 residues. With V trimmed by 5 bases and J by 1 base, 5 bases remained unmatched. CDR1 SGHVS and CDR2 FQNEAQ come from the germline V gene. The CDR3 sequence: CASSAGTSGRSQETQYF. For the CDR3, the DNA is TGTGCCAGCAGCGCCGGGACTAGCGGGAGGTCCCAAGAGACCCAGTACTTC. The full variable domain, its missing parts supplied by reference TRBV7-8 and TRBJ2-5, is GAGVSQSPRYKVAKRGQDVALRCDPISGHVSLFWYQQALGQGPEFLTYFQNEAQLDKSGLPSDRFFAERPEGSVSTLKIQRTQQEDSAVYLCASSAGTSGRSQETQYFGPGTRLLVL.

This clonotype was seen many times. The chain employs TRBV12-3 or TRBV12-4 and TRBJ1-2, with a tentative D call TRBD1 (5 bases). V gave up 3 bases and J gave up 4 bases, with 9 bases separating them. The CDR3 runs to 13 residues. The CDR3 protein is CASSFWGPYGYTF. The CDR3 nucleotides are TGTGCCAGCAGTTTCTGGGGACCCTATGGCTACACCTTC.